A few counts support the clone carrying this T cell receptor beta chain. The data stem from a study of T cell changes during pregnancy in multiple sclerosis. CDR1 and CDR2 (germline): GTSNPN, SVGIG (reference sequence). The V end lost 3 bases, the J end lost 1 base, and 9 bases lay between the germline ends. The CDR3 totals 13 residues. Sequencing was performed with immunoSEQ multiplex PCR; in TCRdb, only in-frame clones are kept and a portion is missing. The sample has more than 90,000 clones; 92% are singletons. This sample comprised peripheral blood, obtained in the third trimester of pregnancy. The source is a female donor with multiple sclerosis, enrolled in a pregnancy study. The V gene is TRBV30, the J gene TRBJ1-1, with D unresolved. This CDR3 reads CAWRLVRNTEAFF. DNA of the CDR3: TGTGCCTGGAGGCTCGTTAGGAACACTGAAGCTTTCTTT.